This passage covers 2 T cell receptor beta chains from one sample sequenced in a study of blood T cell repertoires in COVID-19. Assay: immunoSEQ multiplex PCR; the TCRdb copy retains only in-frame clones and omits some. The sample shows hundreds of thousands of clones, about 80% of them seen only once. The sample taken for sequencing was peripheral blood. The receptors were gathered from a middle-aged woman with active or convalescent COVID-19.

V is TRBV6-5 and J is TRBJ2-3, with TRBD2 identical over 10 bases. V was clipped by 7 bases and J by 0 bases; unmatched bases: 4. The CDR3 is made up of 15 amino acids. Germline CDR1 reads MNHEY; CDR2 reads SVGAGI. The CDR3 spells CASTGLAVSTDTQYF. The CDR3 region has the DNA TGTGCCAGCACCGGACTAGCGGTTAGCACAGATACGCAGTATTTT.

As DNA, the CDR3 is TGCAGTGCTAGTAAGGAGAACATTCAGTACTTC. Translation gives CSASKENIQYF. The chain employs TRBV20-1 and TRBJ2-4; D not resolved. Per the germline V gene, CDR1 is DFQATT and CDR2 is SNEGSKA (reference sequence). V was shortened by 3 bases and J by 7 bases, with 7 bases between the two germline ends. This CDR3 spans 11 amino acids.